The present T cell receptor beta chain was sequenced within a study of post-analysis software for immune sequencing data. Study results and caveats: In patients, TRBV5-6, TRBV5-1 and TRBV20-1 belonged to several TRBV segments found more frequently than in controls. Compared with controls, patients showed significantly lower normalized Chao1 diversity. With F measure, samples from one preparation batch clustered together strongly.

This clonotype was detected a few times. Its antigen is not known. Unique molecular identifiers were present in the TCR beta cDNA libraries. One entry per CDR3 protein, called by TCRdb with MiXCR from the PCR reads. Of roughly 600,000 distinct CDR3 sequences listed, roughly 47% are singletons. The germline CDR1 and CDR2 sequences are PRHDT and FYEKMQ (reference sequence). This CDR3 has 15 residues. V lost 3 bases and J lost 2, with 13 bases in between. The V call is TRBV13, the J call TRBJ1-1, with D unresolved. Sequenced sample: blood. The origin of this receptor is a girl aged 10-17 years with multiple sclerosis. This CDR3 is CASSLIGQVNTEAFF. In DNA, the CDR3 is TGTGCCAGCAGCTTGATAGGGCAGGTTAACACTGAAGCTTTCTTT.